This T cell receptor beta chain derives from a study of blood T cell repertoires in COVID-19. On the study more broadly: The analysed material was cDNA or gDNA that came from T cells, B-cell-depleted T cells, or PBMCs.

The germline CDR1 and CDR2 sequences are LGHNA and YNFKEQ. Trimming took 0 bases from V and 7 from J, leaving 10 bases between them. The CDR3 is 14 amino acids. In the original processing: How many nucleated cells were present was estimated from reference gene primer amplification. This table comes from immunoSEQ multiplex PCR, and its TCRdb copy is limited to in-frame clones, with some not included. Clonal size and the V and J genes are those of that table, whereas D and trimming came from the DNA. The sample records 240,000 or so clones, 70% to 85% being singletons. This sequence originates from a woman of 80 years or more with acute or convalescent COVID-19. Sequenced sample: peripheral blood. The V gene is TRBV4-2, the J gene TRBJ2-1; D not resolved. CDR3 sequence: CASSQDHSGNEQFF. The CDR3 nucleotides read TGTGCCAGCAGCCAAGATCATTCCGGGAATGAGCAGTTCTTC.